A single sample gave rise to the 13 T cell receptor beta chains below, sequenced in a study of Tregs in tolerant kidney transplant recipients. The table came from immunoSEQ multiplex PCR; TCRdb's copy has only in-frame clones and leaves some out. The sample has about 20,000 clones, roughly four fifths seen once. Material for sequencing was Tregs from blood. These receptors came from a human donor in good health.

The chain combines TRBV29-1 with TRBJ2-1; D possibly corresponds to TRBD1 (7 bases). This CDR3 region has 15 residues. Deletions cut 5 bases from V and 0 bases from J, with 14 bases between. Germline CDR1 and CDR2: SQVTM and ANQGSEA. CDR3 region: CSVRGTVSSYNEQFF. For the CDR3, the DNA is TGCAGCGTTCGCGGGACAGTTAGCTCCTACAATGAGCAGTTCTTC.

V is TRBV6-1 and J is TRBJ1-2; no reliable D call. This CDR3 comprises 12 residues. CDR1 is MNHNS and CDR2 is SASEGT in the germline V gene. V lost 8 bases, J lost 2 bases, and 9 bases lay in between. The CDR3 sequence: CASEDGNYGYTF. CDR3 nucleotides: TGTGCCAGCGAGGATGGAAACTATGGCTACACCTTC.

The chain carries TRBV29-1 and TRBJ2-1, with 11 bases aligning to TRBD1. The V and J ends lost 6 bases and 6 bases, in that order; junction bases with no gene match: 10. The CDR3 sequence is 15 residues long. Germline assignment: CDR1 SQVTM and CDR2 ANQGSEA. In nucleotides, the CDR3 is TGCAGCGTCGACCCGGGACAGGGGGTTGGCAATGAGCAGTTCTTC. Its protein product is CSVDPGQGVGNEQFF.

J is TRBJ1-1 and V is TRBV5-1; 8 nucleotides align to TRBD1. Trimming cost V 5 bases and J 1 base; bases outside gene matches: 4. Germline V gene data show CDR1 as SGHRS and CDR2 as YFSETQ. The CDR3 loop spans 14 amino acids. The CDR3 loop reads CASRPGQGNTEAFF. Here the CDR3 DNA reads TGCGCCAGCAGACCCGGACAGGGGAACACTGAAGCTTTCTTT.

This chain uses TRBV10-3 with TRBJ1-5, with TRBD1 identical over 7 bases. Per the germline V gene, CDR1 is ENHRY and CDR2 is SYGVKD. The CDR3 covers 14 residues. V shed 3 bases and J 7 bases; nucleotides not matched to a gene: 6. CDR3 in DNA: TGTGCCATCAGTGATGGGCAGGGGGAACAGCCCCAGCATTTT. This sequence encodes CAISDGQGEQPQHF.

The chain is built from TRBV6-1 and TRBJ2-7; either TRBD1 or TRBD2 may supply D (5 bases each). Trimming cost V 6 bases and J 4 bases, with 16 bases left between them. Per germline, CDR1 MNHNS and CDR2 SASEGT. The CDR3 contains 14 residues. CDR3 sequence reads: CASRTAGTVYEQYF. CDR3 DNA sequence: TGTGCCAGCAGAACGGCCGGGACGGTATACGAGCAGTACTTC.

This chain's CDR3 is CASRPGLDYEQYF. As DNA, the CDR3 is TGTGCCAGTAGGCCGGGACTAGACTACGAGCAGTACTTC. This sequence joins TRBV19 and TRBJ2-7, with 8 bases aligning to TRBD2. CDR1 is LNHDA, CDR2 SQIVND, per germline (reference sequence). This CDR3 is 13 amino acids long. V shed 6 bases, J shed 3 bases, and the junction held 4 bases outside the gene matches.

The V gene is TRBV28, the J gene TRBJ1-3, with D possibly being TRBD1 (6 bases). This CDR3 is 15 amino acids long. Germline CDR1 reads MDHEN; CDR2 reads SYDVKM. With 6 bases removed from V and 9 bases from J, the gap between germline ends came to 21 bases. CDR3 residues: CASSLGGVHAGTIYF. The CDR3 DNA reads TGTGCCAGCAGCCTAGGGGGGGTTCATGCAGGCACCATATATTTT.

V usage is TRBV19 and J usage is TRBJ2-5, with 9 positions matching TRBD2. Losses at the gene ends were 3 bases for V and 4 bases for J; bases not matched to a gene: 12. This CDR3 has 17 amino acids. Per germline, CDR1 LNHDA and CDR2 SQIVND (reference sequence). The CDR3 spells CASSINSLGREGETQYF. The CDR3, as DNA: TGTGCCAGTAGTATTAACTCGCTTGGGCGGGAGGGAGAGACCCAGTACTTC.

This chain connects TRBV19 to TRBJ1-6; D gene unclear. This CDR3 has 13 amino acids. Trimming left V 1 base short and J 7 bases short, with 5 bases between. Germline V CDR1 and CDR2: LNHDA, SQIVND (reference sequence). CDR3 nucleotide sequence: TGTGCCAGTAGTATAGGAGACAATTCACCCCTCCACTTT. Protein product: CASSIGDNSPLHF.

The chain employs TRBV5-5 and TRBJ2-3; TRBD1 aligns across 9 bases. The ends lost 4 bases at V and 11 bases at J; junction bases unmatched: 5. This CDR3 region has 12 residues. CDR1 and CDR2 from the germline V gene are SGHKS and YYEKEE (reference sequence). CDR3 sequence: CASSHGTGLQYF. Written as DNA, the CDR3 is TGTGCCAGCAGCCATGGGACAGGGCTGCAGTATTTT.

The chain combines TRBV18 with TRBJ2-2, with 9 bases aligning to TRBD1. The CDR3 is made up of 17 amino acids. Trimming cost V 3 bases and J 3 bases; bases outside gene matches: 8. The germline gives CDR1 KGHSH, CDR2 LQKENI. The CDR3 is CASSPRPQGAHTGELFF. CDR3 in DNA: TGTGCCAGCTCACCCCGACCACAGGGGGCCCACACCGGGGAGCTGTTTTTT.

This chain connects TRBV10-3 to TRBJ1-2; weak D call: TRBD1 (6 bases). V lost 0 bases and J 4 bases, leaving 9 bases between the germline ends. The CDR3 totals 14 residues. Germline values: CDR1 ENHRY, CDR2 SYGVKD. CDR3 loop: CAISESRGSYGYTF. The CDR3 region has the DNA TGTGCCATCAGTGAGTCCAGGGGAAGCTATGGCTACACCTTC.